Listed here are 3 T cell receptor beta chains from one sample, sequenced in a study of early T cells in non-severe SARS-CoV-2 infection. In TCRdb, the 5' RACE reads were re-called with MiXCR into one record per CDR3 protein. Of some 40,000 distinct CDR3 sequences in the sample, 10% to 15% were seen once. The sample was whole blood. The receptors come from an adult who was a healthcare worker with PCR-confirmed SARS-CoV-2 infection or an uninfected control (not recorded which).

A remark on this clonotype: A much larger clone differs from this one at a single base, so this may be a read error. The rearrangement uses TRBV4-3 and TRBJ2-2; TRBD1 or TRBD2 may be the D gene (5 bases each). This CDR3 is 16 amino acids long. Germline lookup yields CDR1 LGHNA and CDR2 YSLEER. For the CDR3, the DNA is TGCGCCAGCAGCCGAGGGACCGGGACCTCAACCGGGGAGCCGTTTTTT. This sequence encodes CASSRGTGTSTGEPFF.

This clonotype was counted between two and nine times. The CDR3 DNA reads as TGTGCCAGCAGTTTAATGTCCGAGCAGTTCTTC. It yields the protein CASSLMSEQFF. The V gene is TRBV27, the J gene TRBJ2-1; D unresolved. Trimming left V 2 bases short and J 10 bases short, with 6 bases between. Germline lookup yields CDR1 MNHEY and CDR2 SMNVEV (reference sequence). The CDR3 length is 11 residues.

In its sample, this clonotype was seen many times. The chain joins TRBV2 to TRBJ2-1; the D is unclear. The CDR3 runs 13 residues. V dropped 6 bases and J dropped 6 bases, with 12 bases sitting between them. Per the germline V gene, CDR1 is SNHLY and CDR2 is FYNNEI. As DNA, the CDR3 is TGTGCCAGCAGCCAAGGCTGGAGCAATGAGCAGTTCTTC. Its protein is CASSQGWSNEQFF.